One TCR beta chain is described in this entry. The antigen it binds to is not known. No base quality information exists; no much larger clone differs at one position. This entry is derived from a study of blood T cell repertoires in COVID-19 (TCRdb year 2020). Regarding the research as a whole: Samples covering the acute and convalescent phases of COVID-19 were provided by collaborators in the United States, Italy and Spain. A freely available public database, intended as a resource for researchers studying the immune response to SARS-CoV-2, is where the repertoires were released. A de-identified subject ID, COVID-19 status, age in years and sex were almost always included in the sample metadata. Deeply sampled blood TCRbeta repertoires from subjects exposed to, actively infected with, or recovered from COVID-19 were included in the dataset. The material from the prospective study consisted of cDNA or gDNA derived from T cells, B-cell-depleted T cells, or PBMCs. Where available, HLA class I and class II types were obtained from metadata supplied by the sample provider rather than from assay-based typing. The samples were drawn from the first 160 participants of the ongoing ImmuneRACE study and from 1,254 subjects provided by 6 global collaborators. Summary of the overall study and its limitations: Clinical and demographic metadata were provided uncurated, with the amount varying by source and participant.

CDR1 and CDR2, looked up from the germline V gene (reference sequence), are LNHDA and SQIVND. V and J lose 0 bases and 2 bases, and a span of 8 bases separates them. The cysteine opens and the phenylalanine closes a CDR3 of 15 amino acids. The entry retains the CDR3 DNA only, 45 bases that are in frame from base 1. The collaborating institutions used their own protocols to collect whole blood in K2EDTA tubes. For TCRbeta analysis, collaborator samples were shipped as frozen whole blood, as isolated PBMCs, or as DNA extracted from either sample type. The immunoSEQ Assay, a bias-controlled multiplex PCR, was used to amplify TCRbeta CDR3 regions from genomic DNA. Processing in the source paper ran as follows. Within the assay, amplification of reference gene primers was used to estimate how many nucleated cells each sample contained. Sequence reads were collapsed and filtered to measure the absolute abundance of every unique TCRbeta CDR3 rearrangement. For each sample, productive Simpson clonality was calculated as the square root of Simpson's diversity index across productive rearrangements. TCRdb took this table from immuneACCESS and kept in-frame rearrangements with V and J called. Such tables lack part of the clones; where checked against another copy, unresolved V genes explain under half of the gap, and the rest is unexplained. For V, J and clone size, that table is used; D and trimming come from the DNA. Present in this sample are 50,000 to 55,000 clones, around 87% of which were seen just once. Clones ranked in the top ten supply 5.5% to 7.5% of the sample.

This TCR derives from a man in his fifties with active COVID-19. The V gene is TRBV19 and the J gene is TRBJ2-1, and possibly TRBD2, on 5 matching bases. The specimen sequenced was peripheral blood. CDR3 protein: CASSIEAAPYNEQFF. The bases read TGTGCCAGTAGTATAGAAGCGGCACCCTACAATGAGCAGTTCTTC.